The clone carrying this T cell receptor beta chain was found a few times. Its antigen is undetermined. The data derive from a study of T cells after yellow fever vaccination. By 5'RACE template switching, TCR cDNA was produced, with a universal primer site and UMIs added in the process. Each CDR3 protein is one row after TCRdb ran MiXCR on the 5' RACE reads. The sample records about 340,000 distinct CDR3 sequences, roughly an eighth being singletons. Study observations and caveats: Although the secondary response was weaker, it peaked faster, at day 5 versus 15. Among primary-vaccination clones, most reappeared after the booster, at roughly 95% for CD4 and approximately 90% for CD8.

Germline V gene data show CDR1 as SNHLY and CDR2 as FYNNEI. CDR3 length: 12 amino acids. Trimming removed 8 bases at V and 1 base at J, with 8 bases between. This receptor was obtained from a man between 18 and 29 years old who received the YFV17D yellow fever vaccine. The chain carries TRBV2 and TRBJ1-1; the D is unclear. Sample: CD4+ T cells sorted from PBMCs, taken 15 days after the yellow fever booster vaccination. CDR3 residues: CASLERNTEAFF. CDR3 nucleotides: TGTGCCAGCCTAGAAAGGAACACTGAAGCTTTCTTT.